Each of the 22 T cell receptor beta chains below was sequenced from the same sample in a study of cytomegalovirus exposure and HLA in healthy donors. In the PCR, 60 Vbeta and 13 Jbeta primers were used. Profiled with immunoSEQ multiplex PCR; TCRdb holds only in-frame clones, not every one. The sample comprises 95,000 to 100,000 clones, over 75% of which are singletons, and around 3.2% rests with the top ten. The source material was PBMCs. Every receptor here comes from a man between 35 and 55 years old in good health and CMV-seronegative.

The chain joins TRBV4-2 to TRBJ1-1; tentative D call: TRBD1 (5 bases). Trimming removed 2 bases at V and 0 bases at J, with 13 bases between. Germline-derived CDR1 and CDR2 are LGHNA and YNFKEQ. The CDR3 length is 16 residues. The CDR3 sequence is CASSQRMTALNTEAFF. CDR3 DNA sequence: TGTGCCAGCAGCCAACGGATGACAGCTTTGAACACTGAAGCTTTCTTT.

This rearrangement joins TRBV28 to TRBJ2-7, with 7 bases identical to TRBD1. Germline V lookup: CDR1 MDHEN, CDR2 SYDVKM. V dropped 6 bases and J dropped 4; count of bases not matched to a gene: 3. This CDR3 is built from 12 residues. The DNA of the CDR3 is TGTGCCAGCAGCCTACAGGGGTACGAGCAGTACTTC. Protein sequence: CASSLQGYEQYF.

The chain uses TRBV2 and TRBJ2-2; D is possibly TRBD2 (5 bases). V was clipped by 4 bases and J by 2 bases, with 8 bases between them. The CDR3 runs to 14 residues. CDR1 and CDR2 (germline): SNHLY, FYNNEI. CDR3 DNA: TGTGCCAGCAGTGTCAGCGGAAACACCGGGGAGCTGTTTTTT. This encodes CASSVSGNTGELFF.

The gene calls are TRBV6-6 and TRBJ2-7; D is unclear. This CDR3 is 13 amino acids long. Germline V CDR1 and CDR2: MNHNY, SVGAGI (reference sequence). Trimming left V 2 bases short and J 0 bases short, with 5 bases between. CDR3: CASSYQASYEQYF. CDR3 DNA: TGTGCCAGCAGTTACCAGGCCTCCTACGAGCAGTACTTC.

The rearrangement uses TRBV2 and TRBJ1-2, with 7 positions matching TRBD1. The CDR3 length is 13 residues. Germline values: CDR1 SNHLY, CDR2 FYNNEI. After removal of 7 bases from V and 2 bases from J, the junction contained 4 bases not matched to a gene. Here the CDR3 reads CASTKTGNYGYTF. Written as DNA, the CDR3 is TGTGCCAGCACCAAGACAGGGAACTATGGCTACACCTTC.

In its sample, this clone was seen a few times. The V and J genes are TRBV6-5 and TRBJ2-7; no clear D. The ends were cut back, 5 bases at V and 6 bases at J, with 11 bases in the middle. The CDR3 length is 12 residues. Per germline, CDR1 MNHEY and CDR2 SVGAGI. CDR3 region: CASSRYRSEQYF. CDR3 nucleotide sequence: TGTGCCAGCAGTCGCTATAGAAGCGAGCAGTACTTC.

J is TRBJ1-1 and V is TRBV7-6; TRBD1 matches 7 bases. J gave up 8 bases and V 5 bases, and 5 bases lay outside the gene matches. Germline V gene lookup returns CDR1 SGHVS and CDR2 FNYEAQ. The CDR3 sequence is 12 residues long. Written as DNA, the CDR3 is TGTGCCAGCAGCCAGGAGGGGGCCGAAGCTTTCTTT. Translation: CASSQEGAEAFF.

This clone was seen once. The chain joins TRBV19 to TRBJ1-5, with 9 bases matching TRBD1. The germline V gene encodes CDR1 LNHDA and CDR2 SQIVND (reference sequence). The CDR3 totals 13 residues. Unmatched junction bases numbered 2, after V lost 10 bases and J lost 1 base. CDR3 sequence (DNA): TGTGCCACCGGACAGGGGAGCAATCAGCCCCAGCATTTT. It yields the protein CATGQGSNQPQHF.

CDR3 sequence reads: CASSLVGEETQYF. CDR3 nucleotides: TGTGCCAGCAGCTTGGTCGGGGAAGAGACCCAGTACTTC. The chain joins TRBV5-6 to TRBJ2-5; TRBD2 is a possible D gene (5 bases). CDR3 size: 13 residues. The ends were cut back, 0 bases at V and 3 bases at J, with 6 bases in the middle. Germline V CDR1 and CDR2: SGHDT, YYEEEE.

The chain uses TRBV15 and TRBJ2-7; possible D gene TRBD1, 6 bases. In germline, CDR1 is LNHNV, CDR2 YYDKDF (reference sequence). V was cut by 2 bases and J by 5 bases, with 10 bases left in between. The CDR3 totals 13 residues. Written as DNA, the CDR3 is TGTGCCACCAGCAGAAACAGGGTCCACGAGCAGTACTTC. It specifies CATSRNRVHEQYF.

This chain connects TRBV15 to TRBJ2-1; 7 nucleotides agree with TRBD2. This CDR3 is built from 17 residues. The ends lost 0 bases at V and 3 bases at J; junction bases unmatched: 8. Germline V gene data show CDR1 as LNHNV and CDR2 as YYDKDF (reference sequence). The DNA of the CDR3 is TGTGCCACCAGCAGAGATACAAAGTCTAGCGGCTACAATGAGCAGTTCTTC. Translated: CATSRDTKSSGYNEQFF.

This clone was observed a handful of times. CDR3: CASSLFGTRTGNTIYF. For the CDR3, the DNA is TGCGCCAGCAGCTTGTTCGGGACTCGAACGGGAAACACCATATATTTT. The chain couples TRBV5-1 to TRBJ1-3, with D perhaps matching TRBD1 (5 bases). V lost 1 base and J lost 4, with 15 bases in between. From germline, CDR1 is SGHRS and CDR2 YFSETQ. The CDR3 contains 16 residues.

This chain connects TRBV19 to TRBJ1-1, with D possibly matching TRBD1 (6 bases). The germline CDR1 and CDR2 sequences are LNHDA and SQIVND (reference sequence). The CDR3 is made up of 15 amino acids. V dropped 6 bases and J dropped 1 base, with 15 bases sitting between them. The CDR3 loop reads CASSHPQGPNTEAFF. CDR3 nucleotide sequence: TGTGCCAGTAGCCATCCCCAGGGGCCGAACACTGAAGCTTTCTTT.

The chain is built from TRBV19 and TRBJ1-5; 10 positions match TRBD1. The germline gives CDR1 LNHDA, CDR2 SQIVND (reference sequence). V trimming: 4 bases; J trimming: 6 bases; junction bases outside the gene matches: 6. The length of the CDR3 is 15 residues. CDR3 residues: CASSTDRGLGQPQHF. The CDR3, as DNA: TGTGCCAGTAGTACCGACAGGGGGCTGGGTCAGCCCCAGCATTTT.

The chain recombines TRBV5-1 with TRBJ2-1; no definite D call. The length of the CDR3 is 12 residues. V was trimmed by 0 bases and J by 8 bases, leaving 6 bases between them. Germline CDR1 SGHRS, CDR2 YFSETQ. The CDR3 region has the DNA TGCGCCAGCAGCTTGGTCGTTGATGAGCAGTTCTTC. It encodes CASSLVVDEQFF.

The CDR3 loop reads CASRVGQVGGNEQFF. The CDR3 nucleotides are TGTGCCAGCAGAGTGGGACAGGTGGGGGGCAATGAGCAGTTCTTC. The V and J genes are TRBV27 and TRBJ2-1, with 8 bases aligning to TRBD1. The CDR3 runs to 15 residues. V was pared by 6 bases and J by 6 bases, with 10 bases of the junction left unmatched. Germline-derived CDR1 and CDR2 are MNHEY and SMNVEV (reference sequence).

The V and J genes are TRBV30 and TRBJ1-5, with D unclear. Germline CDR1 and CDR2: GTSNPN and SVGIG (reference sequence). The CDR3 sequence is 13 residues long. Trimming removed 1 base at V and 2 bases at J, with 6 bases between. CDR3 DNA sequence: TGTGCCTGGAGTGAACGGGGCAATCAGCCCCAGCATTTT. This translates into CAWSERGNQPQHF. Full variable domain (outside the CDR3, taken from reference TRBV30 and TRBJ1-5): SQTIHQWPATLVQPVGSPLSLECTVEGTSNPNLYWYRQAAGRGLQLLFYSVGIGQISSEVPQNLSASRPQDRQFILSSKKLLLSDSGFYLCAWSERGNQPQHFGDGTRLSIL.

This chain links TRBV29-1 with TRBJ1-1; D may be TRBD1 (5 bases). Trimming took 6 bases from V and 6 from J, leaving 8 bases between them. The CDR3 totals 10 residues. Germline CDR1 reads SQVTM; CDR2 reads ANQGSEA. The CDR3 protein is CSVRDSEAFF. The CDR3 nucleotides are TGCAGCGTCCGGGACTCTGAAGCTTTCTTT. The full variable domain, with the rest looked up from reference TRBV29-1 and TRBJ1-1, is SAVISQKPSRDICQRGTSLTIQCQVDSQVTMMFWYRQQPGQSLTLIATANQGSEATYESGFVIDKFPISRPNLTFSTLTVSNMSPEDSSIYLCSVRDSEAFFGQGTRLTVV.

The V gene is TRBV5-6, the J gene TRBJ1-5, with a tentative D call TRBD1 (5 bases). CDR1 is SGHDT and CDR2 is YYEEEE in the germline V gene. V was pared by 4 bases and J by 1 base, with 15 bases between. CDR3 size: 16 residues. CDR3 in DNA: TGTGCCAGCAGCCCAAGGGGCAGACGGAGCAATCAGCCCCAGCATTTT. Translation: CASSPRGRRSNQPQHF.

This clone was counted only a few times. The rearrangement joins TRBV27 to TRBJ1-6; no reliable D call. Germline CDR1 MNHEY, CDR2 SMNVEV (reference sequence). This CDR3 has 14 residues. Trimming stripped 3 bases from V and 6 bases from J, with 9 bases between. CDR3 region: CASSFTESNSPLHF. DNA for the CDR3: TGTGCCAGCAGTTTCACAGAGTCTAATTCACCCCTCCACTTT.

The chain combines TRBV21-1 with TRBJ2-3; TRBD2, as called in the table, went unchecked against the DNA. TRBV21-1 is classified as a pseudogene. The CDR3 runs 16 residues. Here the CDR3 DNA reads TGTGCCAGAGTCGGTGGGACTAGCGGGAGGGTAGATACGCAGTATTTT. This sequence encodes CARVGGTSGRVDTQYF.

The sample holds a few counts of this clone. This rearrangement joins TRBV2 to TRBJ2-3; tentative D call: TRBD1 (5 bases). V lost 5 bases and J 0 bases, leaving 12 bases between the germline ends. Germline V gene data show CDR1 as SNHLY and CDR2 as FYNNEI. CDR3 size: 15 residues. The CDR3 DNA follows: TGTGCCAGCAGTAGAGGACACTCTAGCACAGATACGCAGTATTTT. It is translated as CASSRGHSSTDTQYF.